Each of the 23 T cell receptor beta chains below was sequenced from the same sample in a study of response to subunit inactivated influenza vaccine. One entry per CDR3 protein results from TCRdb running MiXCR on the RT-PCR reads. The sample includes fewer than 400,000 distinct CDR3 sequences, 21% of them seen just once. This sample comprised PBMCs from blood, obtained less than 22 months after vaccination. Receptors were obtained from a man aged 50-75 years who received an inactivated influenza vaccine.

J is TRBJ1-5 and V is TRBV20-1, with D possibly matching TRBD1 (6 bases). From germline, CDR1 is DFQATT and CDR2 SNEGSKA (reference sequence). This CDR3 contains 15 residues. Deletions cut 6 bases from V and 5 bases from J, with 20 bases between. The CDR3 nucleotides are TGCAGTGCCCTAATAATTCGGGGGCTCGATCAGCCCCAGCATTTT. It translates to CSALIIRGLDQPQHF.

The rearrangement links TRBV4-1 to TRBJ1-6, with D unclear. The CDR3 loop spans 16 amino acids. Between the trimmed V and J ends, which lost 1 base and 7 bases, there was a span of 14 bases. Germline V gives CDR1 MGHRA, CDR2 YSYEKL. As DNA, the CDR3 is TGCGCCAGCAGCCAAGTAGACACTTGGAGGAATTCACCCCTCCACTTT. Its protein is CASSQVDTWRNSPLHF.

This clonotype was counted many times. The V call is TRBV12-3 or TRBV12-4, the J call TRBJ1-5; no definite D call. The length of the CDR3 is 14 residues. The ends were cut back, 5 bases at V and 1 base at J, with 9 bases in the middle. The CDR3 sequence: CASSPRLSNQPQHF. The CDR3 coding sequence is TGTGCCAGCAGTCCCCGGCTAAGCAATCAGCCCCAGCATTTT.

The gene calls are TRBV5-1 and TRBJ2-6, with D perhaps matching TRBD1 or TRBD2 (5 bases each). Germline loops: CDR1 SGHRS, CDR2 YFSETQ. V was pared by 5 bases and J by 0 bases, with 12 bases between. CDR3 length equals 16 residues. CDR3 residues: CASSQGPFSGANVLTF. The CDR3 DNA is TGCGCCAGCAGTCAGGGACCATTCTCTGGGGCCAACGTCCTGACTTTC.

This clonotype was picked up a small number of times. The rearrangement links TRBV18 to TRBJ2-1, with TRBD2 identical over 10 bases. CDR3 length equals 17 residues. V shed 6 bases, J shed 9 bases, and the junction held 17 bases outside the gene matches. Per germline, CDR1 KGHSH and CDR2 LQKENI. CDR3 bases: TGTGCCAGCTCGCCAGTTCTGCCTAGCGGGAGTCTAGGTGAGCAGTTCTTC. It codes for CASSPVLPSGSLGEQFF.

The gene calls are TRBV18 and TRBJ1-4; tentative D call: TRBD1 (5 bases). With 2 bases removed from V and 3 bases from J, the gap between germline ends came to 13 bases. Germline CDR1 is KGHSH and CDR2 is LQKENI. This CDR3 has 16 residues. The CDR3 DNA sequence: TGTGCCAGCTCACCATCGGCGAGGGGCCCTAATGAAAAACTGTTTTTT. This gives the protein CASSPSARGPNEKLFF.

This chain joins TRBV28 and TRBJ2-2, with no clear D. The V and J ends lost 4 bases and 0 bases respectively, with 9 bases between them. CDR3 length: 15 residues. The germline V gene encodes CDR1 MDHEN and CDR2 SYDVKM. CDR3 nucleotides: TGTGCCAGCAGTTCTAGAATTCCGAACACCGGGGAGCTGTTTTTT. This translates into CASSSRIPNTGELFF.

The gene calls are TRBV7-6 and TRBJ2-3; D possibly matches TRBD1 or TRBD2 (6 bases each). V lost 1 base and J 3 bases, leaving 14 bases between the germline ends. Germline CDR1 is SGHVS and CDR2 is FNYEAQ. This CDR3 spans 16 amino acids. The CDR3 DNA follows: TGTGCCAGCAGCTTAGTGTCGGGGGCGTATACAGATACGCAGTATTTT. Protein: CASSLVSGAYTDTQYF.

This clonotype was recorded a few times. The rearrangement joins TRBV10-3 to TRBJ1-2; no firm D call. The V end lost 6 bases, the J end lost 1 base, and 12 bases lay between the germline ends. The V gene's germline CDR1 is ENHRY and CDR2 SYGVKD. The CDR3 has 14 amino acids. The CDR3 nucleotides read TGTGCCATCAGCCCCGCGGTAAATAACTATGGCTACACCTTC. Its protein is CAISPAVNNYGYTF.

This clonotype has a handful of counts. V and J are TRBV4-2 and TRBJ1-4; 8 positions match TRBD1. The J segment lost 7 bases and the V segment lost 4 bases, leaving 8 bases of the junction unmatched. Looked up from germline, CDR1 is LGHNA and CDR2 is YNFKEQ. CDR3 length: 15 residues. The CDR3 here is CASSLRKDRAEKLFF. Here the CDR3 DNA reads TGTGCCAGCAGCCTGCGCAAGGACAGGGCTGAAAAACTGTTTTTT.

This clonotype was recorded many times. The rearrangement links TRBV3-1 to TRBJ1-5; weak D call: TRBD1 (5 bases). CDR1 LGHDT and CDR2 YNNKEL come from the germline V gene (reference sequence). The CDR3 loop spans 12 amino acids. V was shortened by 0 bases and J by 11 bases, with 8 bases between the two germline ends. The CDR3 coding sequence is TGTGCCAGCAGCCAAGATGGGGGGGCCCAGCATTTT. Translation gives CASSQDGGAQHF. The whole variable domain, filled in from reference TRBV3-1 and TRBJ1-5, reads DTAVSQTPKYLVTQMGNDKSIKCEQNLGHDTMYWYKQDSKKFLKIMFSYNNKELIINETVPNRFSPKSPDKAHLNLHINSLELGDSAVYFCASSQDGGAQHFGDGTRLSIL.

The chain joins TRBV10-3 to TRBJ2-1; D is possibly TRBD2 (6 bases). The CDR3 runs 14 residues. CDR1 is ENHRY and CDR2 is SYGVKD in the germline V gene. V gave up 9 bases and J gave up 0 bases, with 12 bases separating them. The CDR3 here is CAIPSASSYNEQFF. The DNA of the CDR3 is TGTGCCATACCTAGCGCTAGCTCCTACAATGAGCAGTTCTTC.

This chain joins TRBV20-1 and TRBJ2-2; no definite D call. The ends were cut back, 0 bases at V and 5 bases at J, with 13 bases in the middle. Germline assignment: CDR1 DFQATT and CDR2 SNEGSKA (reference sequence). The CDR3 is 15 amino acids. The CDR3 loop is CSARDTRTSTGELFF. The CDR3 DNA is TGCAGTGCTAGAGATACCCGCACCTCGACCGGGGAGCTGTTTTTT.

This clonotype was seen more than once but under ten times. The gene calls are TRBV28 and TRBJ2-3, with D perhaps given as TRBD1 or TRBD2 (5 bases each). CDR1 and CDR2 from the germline V gene are MDHEN and SYDVKM. Trimming removed 10 bases from V and 2 bases from J, with 13 bases in between. The CDR3 loop spans 13 amino acids. The chain's CDR3 is CATDYGATDTQYF. The CDR3 DNA reads as TGTGCCACCGACTACGGGGCCACAGATACGCAGTATTTT.

Many counts were recorded for this clonotype. The chain links TRBV28 to TRBJ1-1; D gene uncertain. This CDR3 has 15 residues. The germline V gene encodes CDR1 MDHEN and CDR2 SYDVKM. The V and J ends lost 6 bases and 3 bases respectively, with 17 bases between them. The CDR3 spells CASSTHVGVYTEAFF. CDR3 DNA: TGTGCCAGCAGCACCCATGTCGGGGTGTACACTGAAGCTTTCTTT.

The chain combines TRBV5-5 with TRBJ1-3, with a possible D match to TRBD1 (5 bases). CDR1 SGHKS and CDR2 YYEKEE come from the germline V gene (reference sequence). V was cut by 5 bases and J by 0 bases, with 15 bases left in between. The CDR3 loop spans 16 amino acids. CDR3: CASSPDRKSSGNTIYF. CDR3 in DNA: TGTGCCAGCAGTCCCGACAGAAAGAGCTCTGGAAACACCATATATTTT. Variable domain in full (rest from reference TRBV5-5 and TRBJ1-3): DAGVTQSPTHLIKTRGQQVTLRCSPISGHKSVSWYQQVLGQGPQFIFQYYEKEERGRGNFPDRFSARQFPNYSSELNVNALLLGDSALYLCASSPDRKSSGNTIYFGEGSWLTVV.

V usage is TRBV19 and J usage is TRBJ1-4, with D tentatively TRBD1 (6 bases). Germline V CDR1 and CDR2: LNHDA, SQIVND (reference sequence). The CDR3 runs to 14 residues. V lost 6 bases and J lost 7, with 15 bases in between. The CDR3: CASSTGIHLEKLFF. For the CDR3, the DNA is TGTGCCAGTAGCACAGGGATCCACCTTGAAAAACTGTTTTTT.

The chain employs TRBV5-1 and TRBJ2-1; 13 bases are shared with TRBD2. V was clipped by 3 bases and J by 1 base; unmatched bases: 7. The CDR3 sequence is 18 residues long. Looked up from germline, CDR1 is SGHRS and CDR2 is YFSETQ. The CDR3 reads CASSSAGTSGNSYNEQFF. The DNA of the CDR3 is TGCGCCAGCAGCTCCGCCGGGACTAGCGGGAATTCCTACAATGAGCAGTTCTTC.

This clonotype occurred a few times. The rearrangement joins TRBV20-1 to TRBJ1-5; 11 bases are a match to TRBD1. The CDR3 runs 15 residues. Germline V CDR1 and CDR2: DFQATT, SNEGSKA (reference sequence). V shed 5 bases, J shed 3 bases, and the junction held 6 bases outside the gene matches. CDR3 bases: TGCAGTGCTGGAGGGACAGGGGGTCCCAATCAGCCCCAGCATTTT. It encodes CSAGGTGGPNQPQHF.

The chain uses TRBV5-1 and TRBJ1-2; D might be TRBD1 (6 bases). This CDR3 spans 18 amino acids. Germline V gives CDR1 SGHRS, CDR2 YFSETQ. Trimming took 3 bases from V and 4 from J, leaving 25 bases between them. The CDR3 reads CASSSYPPELTGSYGYTF. CDR3 DNA: TGCGCCAGCAGCTCCTACCCGCCGGAGTTAACAGGGAGCTATGGCTACACCTTC.

This clonotype was seen at least ten times. This chain uses TRBV7-2 with TRBJ1-1; no reliable D call. This CDR3 is built from 13 residues. Per the germline V gene, CDR1 is SGHTA and CDR2 is FQGNSA. Trimming took 0 bases from V and 5 from J, leaving 7 bases between them. The CDR3 spells CASSLASTTEAFF. CDR3 DNA: TGTGCCAGCAGCTTAGCTTCGACTACTGAAGCTTTCTTT.

This clonotype was detected many times. The V gene is TRBV20-1, the J gene TRBJ1-5, with a weak D call TRBD1 (5 bases). CDR1 and CDR2 (germline): DFQATT, SNEGSKA (reference sequence). Trimming pared 1 base from V and 2 bases from J, leaving 12 bases between. There are 15 residues in the CDR3. CDR3 nucleotides: TGCAGTGCTAGAGCTCCCAGGGTGGGCAATCAGCCCCAGCATTTT. Its translation: CSARAPRVGNQPQHF.

The chain couples TRBV10-3 to TRBJ2-3; D is undetermined. V shed 1 base and J shed 4 bases, with 15 bases lying between them. The germline CDR1 and CDR2 sequences are ENHRY and SYGVKD. The CDR3 length is 16 residues. The CDR3 protein is CAISEYGSGEPDTQYF. The CDR3 DNA follows: TGTGCCATCAGTGAGTACGGCTCCGGAGAGCCAGATACGCAGTATTTT.